Below are 30 T cell receptor beta chains sequenced from a single sample in a study of shared clonotypes between healthy human individuals. Profiling relied on immunoSEQ multiplex PCR, and the TCRdb table lists in-frame clones only, not all of them. In the table there are around 2,000,000 clones, about 94% of which are singletons. Cells designated naive CD8 were CD45RO-negative and were positively selected for CCR7, with terminally differentiated effector memory CD45RA+ cells excluded. Sequences were obtained from naive CD8+ T cells sorted from blood. Every receptor here comes from a man between 18 and 29 years old in good health.

The rearrangement links TRBV27 to TRBJ2-7, with 10 positions matching TRBD2. V shed 5 bases, J shed 6 bases, and the junction held 7 bases outside the gene matches. The CDR3 has 14 amino acids. Germline V CDR1 and CDR2: MNHEY, SMNVEV (reference sequence). This CDR3 reads CASSPIAGGGEQYF. The CDR3 DNA follows: TGTGCCAGCAGTCCGATAGCGGGGGGCGGCGAGCAGTACTTC.

Comments on this clone: This CDR3 is also generated by other DNA sequences in the sample. The chain is built from TRBV19 and TRBJ2-5, with a weak D call TRBD1 (5 bases). The germline V gene has CDR1 LNHDA and CDR2 SQIVND (reference sequence). The CDR3 extends over 13 amino acids. V was pared by 3 bases and J by 3 bases, with 8 bases between. The CDR3 region is CASSIQGEETQYF. DNA of the CDR3: TGTGCCAGTAGTATCCAGGGCGAAGAGACCCAGTACTTC.

The chain carries TRBV27 and TRBJ2-2, with 13 bases aligning to TRBD2. The germline V gene has CDR1 MNHEY and CDR2 SMNVEV (reference sequence). CDR3 size: 14 residues. V shed 10 bases and J 6 bases; nucleotides not matched to a gene: 5. The CDR3 DNA is TGTGCCACCTACGGACTAGCGGGGGCCGGGGAGCTGTTTTTT. It codes for CATYGLAGAGELFF.

The chain carries TRBV7-6 and TRBJ2-7; 9 positions agree with TRBD1. V lost 4 bases and J lost 2; bases outside the gene matches: 6. Germline CDR1 is SGHVS and CDR2 is FNYEAQ. The CDR3 runs to 15 residues. CDR3: CASSSTGGRAYEQYF. For the CDR3, the DNA is TGTGCCAGCAGCTCGACAGGGGGTCGGGCCTACGAGCAGTACTTC.

This sequence joins TRBV10-1 and TRBJ2-7; D is perhaps TRBD2 (6 bases). V was cut by 8 bases and J by 4 bases, with 15 bases left in between. Germline lookup yields CDR1 WNHNN and CDR2 SYGVQD (reference sequence). The CDR3 has 13 amino acids. The CDR3 DNA reads TGCGCCAGCGGCGGGGTTGTGGGGTACGAGCAGTACTTC. Its protein is CASGGVVGYEQYF.

This rearrangement joins TRBV19 to TRBJ2-1; 10 positions match TRBD2. CDR3 length equals 14 residues. Trimming took 8 bases from V and 9 from J; bases not matched to a gene: 10. The germline CDR1 and CDR2 sequences are LNHDA and SQIVND (reference sequence). This chain's CDR3 is CASSQREGLSEQFF. In DNA, the CDR3 is TGTGCCAGTTCCCAGCGGGAGGGACTCAGTGAGCAGTTCTTC.

CDR3 residues: CASSLVGSQGVNGYTF. The CDR3 DNA sequence: TGTGCCAGCAGCTTAGTTGGCTCTCAGGGGGTGAATGGCTACACCTTC. V and J are TRBV11-2 and TRBJ1-2; 7 nucleotides align to TRBD1. The CDR3 extends over 16 amino acids. The germline gives CDR1 SGHAT, CDR2 FQNNGV. V shed 1 base, J shed 6 bases, and the junction held 11 bases outside the gene matches.

This sequence joins TRBV7-2 and TRBJ2-7, with 9 bases aligning to TRBD1. Trimming at V came to 5 bases and at J to 13 bases, leaving 21 bases not matched to a gene. Germline CDR1 SGHTA, CDR2 FQGNSA. The CDR3 length is 16 residues. The chain's CDR3 is CASSLAPGQGPLWTYF. The CDR3 DNA reads as TGTGCCAGCAGCCTCGCCCCGGGACAGGGACCTCTATGGACCTACTTC.

The gene calls are TRBV27 and TRBJ2-5, with D perhaps TRBD1 (5 bases). The V and J ends lost 2 bases and 2 bases respectively, with 9 bases between them. Per germline, CDR1 MNHEY and CDR2 SMNVEV (reference sequence). CDR3 length: 14 amino acids. This CDR3 reads CASSLTGRQETQYF. The CDR3 DNA reads TGTGCCAGCAGTTTAACAGGACGGCAAGAGACCCAGTACTTC.

The genes are TRBV11-2 and TRBJ1-2; TRBD1 agrees at 7 bases. The CDR3 consists of 15 residues. Trimming at V came to 1 base and at J to 6 bases, leaving 8 bases not matched to a gene. CDR1 is SGHAT, CDR2 FQNNGV, per germline. CDR3 sequence: CASSLGQGVIHGYTF. For the CDR3, the DNA is TGTGCCAGCAGCTTAGGGCAGGGGGTAATACATGGCTACACCTTC.

The chain has TRBV6-5 and TRBJ2-5, with D perhaps TRBD2 (5 bases). Trimming pared 2 bases from V and 1 base from J, leaving 11 bases between. There are 15 residues in the CDR3. The germline gives CDR1 MNHEY, CDR2 SVGAGI. CDR3 sequence reads: CASSYLGAAQETQYF. In nucleotides, the CDR3 is TGTGCCAGCAGTTACCTAGGAGCGGCCCAAGAGACCCAGTACTTC.

The chain carries TRBV6-1 and TRBJ2-7; TRBD1 agrees at 7 bases. V dropped 7 bases and J dropped 2; count of bases not matched to a gene: 8. Germline V gives CDR1 MNHNS, CDR2 SASEGT. The CDR3 sequence is 14 residues long. Here the CDR3 DNA reads TGTGCCAGCACCATGACAGGGTCTACCTACGAGCAGTACTTC. Its translation: CASTMTGSTYEQYF.

The chain links TRBV9 to TRBJ2-3; the match to TRBD2 covers 10 bases. This CDR3 contains 20 residues. V shed 3 bases, J shed 0 bases, and the junction held 16 bases outside the gene matches. The germline gives CDR1 SGDLS, CDR2 YYNGEE. CDR3 amino acids: CASSDPLVAGGYHSTDTQYF. CDR3 coding DNA: TGTGCCAGCAGCGATCCTTTGGTAGCGGGGGGTTACCATAGCACAGATACGCAGTATTTT.

The genes are TRBV5-1 and TRBJ2-7; TRBD1 matches at 7 bases. Germline trimming cut 2 bases from V and 1 base from J; bases unmatched to any gene: 6. CDR1 and CDR2 (germline): SGHRS, YFSETQ. CDR3 length equals 15 residues. CDR3 sequence reads: CASSLTGTESYEQYF. CDR3 DNA: TGCGCCAGCAGCTTAACCGGGACAGAGTCCTACGAGCAGTACTTC. Looking up the rest from reference TRBV5-1 and TRBJ2-7 gives the full variable domain: KAGVTQTPRYLIKTRGQQVTLSCSPISGHRSVSWYQQTPGQGLQFLFEYFSETQRNKGNFPGRFSGRQFSNSRSEMNVSTLELGDSALYLCASSLTGTESYEQYFGPGTRLTVT.

The chain employs TRBV9 and TRBJ2-7, with D unclear. Trimming removed 4 bases from V and 4 bases from J, with 9 bases in between. The CDR3 runs to 12 residues. Looked up from germline, CDR1 is SGDLS and CDR2 is YYNGEE. The CDR3 region is CASSSDGYEQYF. CDR3 sequence (DNA): TGTGCCAGCAGCTCGGACGGGTACGAGCAGTACTTC.

The J gene is TRBJ1-5, the V gene TRBV5-1; 9 positions agree with TRBD1. Germline CDR1 SGHRS, CDR2 YFSETQ. V trimming: 5 bases; J trimming: 1 base; junction bases outside the gene matches: 13. CDR3 length equals 18 residues. CDR3: CASSPGTGMEESNQPQHF. The CDR3 DNA follows: TGCGCCAGCAGTCCCGGGACAGGGATGGAGGAGAGCAATCAGCCCCAGCATTTT.

The chain joins TRBV5-4 to TRBJ2-1; maybe TRBD2 (5 bases). Germline CDR1 and CDR2: SGHNT and YYREEE (reference sequence). Trimming cost V 4 bases and J 4 bases, with 15 bases left between them. This CDR3 comprises 15 residues. The CDR3: CASSETSLDYNEQFF. The DNA for the CDR3 is TGTGCCAGCAGCGAAACTAGTCTCGATTACAATGAGCAGTTCTTC.

The chain joins TRBV6-5 to TRBJ1-3, with D perhaps matching TRBD1 (6 bases). Per germline, CDR1 MNHEY and CDR2 SVGAGI. This CDR3 is 15 amino acids long. V shed 5 bases and J shed 2 bases, with 13 bases lying between them. Here the CDR3 reads CASSNTGFAGNTIYF. CDR3 coding DNA: TGTGCCAGCAGTAACACAGGGTTCGCTGGAAACACCATATATTTT.

The genes are TRBV19 and TRBJ1-2; D is undetermined. The CDR3 covers 13 residues. The germline V gene has CDR1 LNHDA and CDR2 SQIVND (reference sequence). The ends were cut back, 8 bases at V and 4 bases at J, with 14 bases in the middle. DNA for the CDR3: TGTGCCAGTGGGGTGCAGGCGGCCTATGGCTACACCTTC. It specifies CASGVQAAYGYTF.

This rearrangement joins TRBV5-4 to TRBJ2-3; either TRBD1 or TRBD2 may fit D (6 bases each). This CDR3 region has 16 residues. Per germline, CDR1 SGHNT and CDR2 YYREEE (reference sequence). V dropped 4 bases and J dropped 5 bases, with 20 bases sitting between them. The CDR3 DNA follows: TGTGCCAGCAGCCCAAGTCGGGGGCTCGGCGGAGATACGCAGTATTTT. This gives the protein CASSPSRGLGGDTQYF.

The chain is built from TRBV5-5 and TRBJ1-3; TRBD1 agrees at 7 bases. Germline V gene sequence: CDR1 SGHKS, CDR2 YYEKEE (reference sequence). V dropped 3 bases and J dropped 2; count of bases not matched to a gene: 5. CDR3 length equals 15 residues. Here the CDR3 reads CASSSQGGAGNTIYF. CDR3 nucleotides: TGTGCCAGCAGCTCCCAGGGGGGCGCTGGAAACACCATATATTTT. Based on the CDR3 plus reference TRBV5-5 and TRBJ1-3, the full variable domain is DAGVTQSPTHLIKTRGQQVTLRCSPISGHKSVSWYQQVLGQGPQFIFQYYEKEERGRGNFPDRFSARQFPNYSSELNVNALLLGDSALYLCASSSQGGAGNTIYFGEGSWLTVV.

CDR3 sequence reads: CASRKAVSADTQYF. CDR3 DNA: TGCGCCAGCAGGAAAGCTGTTTCCGCAGATACGCAGTATTTT. The chain couples TRBV4-1 to TRBJ2-3, with D hard to call. Germline V gene sequence: CDR1 MGHRA, CDR2 YSYEKL. The ends were cut back, 6 bases at V and 4 bases at J, with 14 bases in the middle. The CDR3 covers 14 residues.

V is TRBV4-3 and J is TRBJ2-7; 9 nucleotides line up with TRBD2. V was clipped by 0 bases and J by 4 bases; unmatched bases: 4. Germline CDR1 LGHNA, CDR2 YSLEER. The CDR3 length is 15 residues. CDR3 nucleotides: TGCGCCAGCAGCCAAGAAGCGGGACTAGCTTACGAGCAGTACTTC. Protein product: CASSQEAGLAYEQYF.

The rearrangement joins TRBV19 to TRBJ2-1, with D uncertain. The germline V and J ends were trimmed by 3 bases and 0 bases, with 9 bases remaining between them. In germline, CDR1 is LNHDA, CDR2 SQIVND (reference sequence). The CDR3 runs 15 residues. CDR3: CASSINGYSYNEQFF. The CDR3 DNA sequence: TGTGCCAGTAGTATTAACGGTTACTCCTACAATGAGCAGTTCTTC.

As concerns this clone: The sample contains more than one DNA sequence encoding this CDR3. The chain joins TRBV19 to TRBJ2-7, with D hard to call. Trimming pared 1 base from V and 3 bases from J, leaving 7 bases between. Per germline, CDR1 LNHDA and CDR2 SQIVND (reference sequence). The CDR3 totals 13 residues. CDR3 sequence: CASSIGLNYEQYF. The CDR3 DNA follows: TGTGCCAGTAGTATAGGCCTTAACTACGAGCAGTACTTC.

This chain links TRBV7-9 with TRBJ1-3; D gene uncertain. The CDR3 extends over 16 amino acids. Between the trimmed V and J ends, which lost 4 bases and 0 bases, there was a span of 13 bases. Germline CDR1 SEHNR, CDR2 FQNEAQ (reference sequence). The CDR3 here is CASSSPDGPSGNTIYF. The CDR3 nucleotides are TGTGCCAGCAGCTCCCCGGACGGGCCCTCTGGAAACACCATATATTTT.

The chain is built from TRBV5-6 and TRBJ2-3, with TRBD2 matching over 12 bases. CDR3 length: 16 residues. Germline loops: CDR1 SGHDT, CDR2 YYEEEE. V lost 3 bases to trimming and J lost 0 bases; unmatched junction nucleotides: 2. The CDR3 DNA sequence: TGTGCCAGCAGCTGGGGGACTAGCGGGAGCACAGATACGCAGTATTTT. The encoded protein is CASSWGTSGSTDTQYF.

This sequence joins TRBV5-4 and TRBJ2-3, with a weak D call TRBD2 (7 bases). This CDR3 has 15 residues. Germline assignment: CDR1 SGHNT and CDR2 YYREEE (reference sequence). Trimming cost V 2 bases and J 5 bases, with 15 bases left between them. CDR3 DNA sequence: TGTGCCAGCAGCTTAGGGGGGGACCCTCAAGATACGCAGTATTTT. Its protein is CASSLGGDPQDTQYF.

The chain carries TRBV13 and TRBJ1-6, with 8 bases matching TRBD1. Germline CDR1 and CDR2: PRHDT and FYEKMQ (reference sequence). The CDR3 sequence is 13 residues long. V lost 5 bases and J lost 9; bases outside the gene matches: 3. CDR3 sequence: CASSPGTGSPLHF. The DNA of the CDR3 is TGTGCCAGCAGCCCAGGGACAGGTTCACCCCTCCACTTT.

The genes are TRBV7-9 and TRBJ2-5; D may be TRBD2 (6 bases). V lost 3 bases and J lost 2, with 13 bases in between. The CDR3 runs 15 residues. CDR1 SEHNR and CDR2 FQNEAQ come from the germline V gene (reference sequence). DNA of the CDR3: TGTGCCAGCAGCTTCAGTAGCGGTCGACAAGAGACCCAGTACTTC. Its translation: CASSFSSGRQETQYF.